A selection of T cell receptor beta chains follows, all from one sample in a study of T cell responses to AZD1222 COVID-19 vaccine. Some clones are missing from TCRdb's copy, which holds only in-frame ones; the method was immunoSEQ multiplex PCR. The table shows 200,000 to 250,000 clones, with less than 95% occurring only once. Material: peripheral blood, obtained 28 days after the second dose of the MenACWY control vaccine. These TCRs come from an adult who received the MenACWY meningococcal vaccine as a control. Each CDR3 is given with its conserved first and last residue. D genes are given only for firm matches. Expanded clones get a size class; other rows say once, few or many, or leave the size out.

v_gene,len,d_gene,j_gene,abundance,CDR3aa,CDR3nt
TRBV24-1,16,TRBD1,TRBJ2-1,NA,CATSAPPGQGYNEQFF,TGTGCCACCAGTGCCCCGCCGGGACAGGGGTACAATGAGCAGTTCTTC
TRBV6-5,13,TRBD1,TRBJ1-2,NA,CVNHDGTGDGYTF,TGTGTCAACCACGACGGGACAGGGGATGGCTACACCTTC
TRBV7-2,15,TRBD1,TRBJ1-1,NA,CASSFWGQGGTEAFF,TGTGCCAGCAGCTTTTGGGGACAGGGCGGCACTGAAGCTTTCTTT
TRBV27,15,TRBD2,TRBJ2-1,NA,CASTTGTSGYNEQFF,TGTGCCAGCACCACCGGGACTAGCGGATACAATGAGCAGTTCTTC
TRBV4-2,16,NA,TRBJ1-5,NA,CASSQVFRNSNQPQHF,TGTGCCAGCAGCCAAGTCTTTAGAAATAGCAATCAGCCCCAGCATTTT
TRBV5-6,16,NA,TRBJ2-3,NA,CASSSVRENGGDTQYF,TGTGCCAGCAGCTCCGTGAGGGAGAACGGTGGAGATACGCAGTATTTT
TRBV2,13,NA,TRBJ1-2,NA,CASSEDGDWGYTF,TGTGCCAGCAGTGAAGATGGGGACTGGGGCTACACCTTC
TRBV25-1,12,NA,TRBJ1-5,NA,CASSESGGPQHF,TGTGCCAGCAGTGAATCGGGCGGGCCCCAGCATTTT
TRBV2,14,NA,TRBJ1-4,few,CASSRTGNREKLFF,TGTGCCAGCAGCCGAACAGGGAACCGGGAAAAACTGTTTTTT
TRBV7-2,15,TRBD1,TRBJ1-1,NA,CASSLVAGGNTEAFF,TGTGCCAGCAGCTTAGTGGCAGGGGGGAACACTGAAGCTTTCTTT
TRBV27,11,NA,TRBJ2-1,NA,CASSFSDEQFF,TGTGCCAGCAGTTTTTCCGATGAGCAGTTCTTC
TRBV4-3,14,NA,TRBJ2-4,NA,CASSPSGGKNIQYF,TGCGCCAGCAGCCCGTCCGGGGGCAAAAACATTCAGTACTTC
TRBV11-2,16,NA,TRBJ1-3,once,CASSLDQVISGNTIYF,TGTGCCAGCAGCTTAGATCAGGTTATCTCTGGAAACACCATATATTTT
TRBV3-1/TRBV3-2,14,NA,TRBJ1-4,NA,CASSQQGSNEKLFF,TGTGCCAGCAGCCAACAGGGCTCTAATGAAAAACTGTTTTTT
TRBV30,12,NA,TRBJ1-2,NA,CAWRGSNYGYTF,TGTGCCTGGAGGGGATCCAACTATGGCTACACCTTC
TRBV24-1,13,NA,TRBJ1-1,NA,CATSDSSTTEAFF,TGTGCCACCAGTGATAGTAGCACCACTGAAGCTTTCTTT
TRBV5-6,14,NA,TRBJ2-7,NA,CASSLVDNPYEQYF,TGTGCCAGCAGCTTGGTGGACAACCCCTACGAGCAGTACTTC
TRBV23-1,15,TRBD1,TRBJ1-5,NA,CASSGTGGRNQPQHF,TGCGCCAGCAGTGGGACAGGGGGCCGCAATCAGCCCCAGCATTTT
TRBV28,12,NA,TRBJ1-5,NA,CASSLKDQPQHF,TGTGCCAGCAGTTTGAAAGATCAGCCCCAGCATTTT
TRBV9,15,TRBD2,TRBJ2-1,NA,CASSVVGGSFSEQFF,TGTGCCAGCAGCGTAGTTGGCGGGAGTTTTAGTGAGCAGTTCTTC
TRBV15,12,NA,TRBJ2-1,NA,CATSRDDREQFF,TGTGCCACCAGCAGAGATGACCGTGAGCAGTTCTTC
TRBV28,15,TRBD2,TRBJ2-7,NA,CASSFVGLGVYEQYF,TGTGCCAGCAGTTTTGTAGGACTAGGGGTATACGAGCAGTACTTC
TRBV6-2/TRBV6-3,16,TRBD2,TRBJ2-3,NA,CASSPRRGGRVDTQYF,TGTGCCAGCAGCCCCCGGCGGGGGGGCCGTGTAGATACGCAGTATTTT
TRBV4-2,15,NA,TRBJ1-1,NA,CASSQAPDGHTEAFF,TGTGCCAGCAGCCAGGCCCCGGACGGACACACTGAAGCTTTCTTT
TRBV10-3,13,NA,TRBJ2-5,NA,CAISAGRQETQYF,TGTGCCATCAGTGCAGGGAGACAAGAGACCCAGTACTTC
TRBV11-2,18,TRBD1,TRBJ2-7,NA,CASGPGGTGGSLRYEQYF,TGTGCCAGCGGCCCAGGGGGGACAGGGGGCAGTCTGAGGTACGAGCAGTACTTC
TRBV27,15,TRBD2,TRBJ2-7,NA,CASSPTAGGVGEQYF,TGTGCCAGCAGCCCTACGGCGGGAGGGGTGGGTGAGCAGTACTTC
TRBV28,12,NA,TRBJ1-5,NA,CASSGDRQPQHF,TGTGCCAGCAGCGGGGACCGCCAGCCCCAGCATTTT
TRBV20-1,14,TRBD1,TRBJ2-7,NA,CSASPGTGSYEQYF,TGCAGTGCTAGTCCCGGGACAGGGAGCTACGAGCAGTACTTC
TRBV28,14,NA,TRBJ2-7,NA,CASSLSYRVYEQYF,TGTGCCAGCAGTTTATCGTACAGAGTTTACGAGCAGTACTTC
TRBV10-3,13,TRBD1,TRBJ1-5,NA,CAISEQRTGYKHF,TGTGCCATCAGTGAGCAAAGGACAGGGTATAAGCATTTT
TRBV2,14,TRBD1,TRBJ1-2,NA,CASSPGQGLYGYTF,TGTGCCAGTAGTCCGGGACAGGGGTTGTATGGCTACACCTTC
TRBV29-1,11,NA,TRBJ2-3,NA,CSVGRTDTQYF,TGCAGCGTTGGGCGGACAGATACGCAGTATTTT
TRBV6-6,13,TRBD1,TRBJ1-1,NA,CASSLGQHTEAFF,TGTGCCAGCAGTTTGGGACAGCACACTGAAGCTTTCTTT
TRBV7-2,17,NA,TRBJ2-3,NA,CASSLTLGGYATDTQYF,TGTGCCAGCAGCTTAACTCTGGGTGGGTACGCCACAGATACGCAGTATTTT
TRBV7-3,16,NA,TRBJ2-7,NA,CASSSPRSVRAYEQYF,TGTGCCAGCAGCTCCCCCCGGAGTGTGCGGGCCTACGAGCAGTACTTC
TRBV30,14,TRBD1,TRBJ1-1,NA,CAWRRDRAVNEAFF,TGTGCCTGGAGGCGAGACAGGGCAGTAAACGAAGCTTTCTTT